Below, 26 T cell receptor beta chains from the same sample are listed, as sequenced in a study of technical replicates of blood from a handful of donors. Only in-frame clones appear in the TCRdb table, and some are missing; sequencing was by immunoSEQ multiplex PCR. This table has about 94,000 clones, around 95% appearing once. The sample taken for sequencing was T cells isolated from PBMCs. The receptors shown here come from a human donor in good health.

The chain carries TRBV6-5 and TRBJ2-4, with 8 bases that match TRBD2. Germline CDR1 MNHEY, CDR2 SVGAGI. The CDR3 has 14 residues. Trimming removed 7 bases from V and 8 bases from J; junction bases left unmatched: 10. In DNA, the CDR3 is TGTGCCAGCAAAATAGCGGGAACGGGGTACATTCAGTACTTC. Its protein is CASKIAGTGYIQYF.

The gene calls are TRBV5-1 and TRBJ2-3, with TRBD2 matching over 8 bases. The CDR3 runs 16 residues. Germline CDR1 SGHRS, CDR2 YFSETQ. Trimming cost V 4 bases and J 2 bases; bases outside gene matches: 9. The CDR3 here is CASSPPGGGTTDTQYF. In DNA, the CDR3 is TGCGCCAGCAGCCCCCCGGGCGGGGGGACCACAGATACGCAGTATTTT.

The J gene is TRBJ1-2, the V gene TRBV7-9; tentatively, D is TRBD1 (6 bases). Germline V gives CDR1 SEHNR, CDR2 FQNEAQ (reference sequence). Trimming took off 1 base at V and 2 bases at J, with 11 bases between the two ends. This CDR3 has 15 amino acids. DNA for the CDR3: TGTGCCAGCAGCTTAGGGGAGACAGGCAACTATGGCTACACCTTC. Encoded protein: CASSLGETGNYGYTF.

V gene TRBV28 combines with J gene TRBJ2-7, with D hard to call. V lost 7 bases and J 2 bases, leaving 18 bases between the germline ends. CDR3 length: 15 residues. Germline assignment: CDR1 MDHEN and CDR2 SYDVKM. Written as DNA, the CDR3 is TGTGCCAGCAAAACCCTTTCCGTCGGAGCCTACGAGCAGTACTTC. Translation: CASKTLSVGAYEQYF. The entire variable domain, with the rest obtained from reference TRBV28 and TRBJ2-7, is as follows: DVKVTQSSRYLVKRTGEKVFLECVQDMDHENMFWYRQDPGLGLRLIYFSYDVKMKEKGDIPEGYSVSREKKERFSLILESASTNQTSMYLCASKTLSVGAYEQYFGPGTRLTVT.

The J gene is TRBJ1-1, the V gene TRBV5-6, with a tentative D call TRBD1 (5 bases). Trimming removed 4 bases at V and 7 bases at J, with 14 bases between. CDR3 size: 13 residues. In germline, CDR1 is SGHDT, CDR2 YYEEEE. CDR3 DNA sequence: TGTGCCAGCAGCCGGGGGACTGGCGTTGAAGCTTTCTTT. Translated: CASSRGTGVEAFF. Complete variable domain (other parts from reference TRBV5-6 and TRBJ1-1): DAGVTQSPTHLIKTRGQQVTLRCSPKSGHDTVSWYQQALGQGPQFIFQYYEEEERQRGNFPDRFSGHQFPNYSSELNVNALLLGDSALYLCASSRGTGVEAFFGQGTRLTVV.

The gene calls are TRBV19 and TRBJ1-2; TRBD1 agrees at 9 bases. The CDR3 sequence is 14 residues long. V lost 2 bases and J lost 7; bases outside the gene matches: 5. Germline V CDR1 and CDR2: LNHDA, SQIVND (reference sequence). CDR3 bases: TGTGCCAGTAGTATACCGGGACAGGGCAGTGGCTACACCTTC. It yields the protein CASSIPGQGSGYTF.

CDR3 in amino acids: CASSLSSQGVRTYEQYF. In DNA, the CDR3 is TGTGCCAGCAGTTTATCCAGCCAGGGGGTTAGGACCTACGAGCAGTACTTC. V gene TRBV27 combines with J gene TRBJ2-7; TRBD1 aligns across 7 bases. Germline lookup yields CDR1 MNHEY and CDR2 SMNVEV (reference sequence). The CDR3 consists of 17 residues. V lost 0 bases to trimming and J lost 2 bases; unmatched junction nucleotides: 10.

V and J are TRBV5-1 and TRBJ2-1, with 11 nucleotides matching TRBD2. This CDR3 comprises 16 residues. Germline V gives CDR1 SGHRS, CDR2 YFSETQ. Losses at the gene ends were 4 bases for V and 0 bases for J; bases not matched to a gene: 3. The DNA of the CDR3 is TGCGCCAGCAGCCAACTAGCGGGAGACTCCTACAATGAGCAGTTCTTC. Residues: CASSQLAGDSYNEQFF.

This rearrangement joins TRBV27 to TRBJ2-5; no clear D gene. V lost 5 bases, J lost 2 bases, and 15 bases lay in between. Germline-derived CDR1 and CDR2 are MNHEY and SMNVEV (reference sequence). This CDR3 is 15 amino acids long. The CDR3 DNA sequence: TGTGCCAGCAGTCCGGGTGTGCATGCTCAAGAGACCCAGTACTTC. Protein sequence: CASSPGVHAQETQYF.

V gene TRBV18 combines with J gene TRBJ2-7, with 10 bases lining up with TRBD2. Germline V gene sequence: CDR1 KGHSH, CDR2 LQKENI. Unmatched junction bases numbered 6, after V lost 3 bases and J lost 4 bases. The CDR3 loop spans 15 amino acids. The CDR3 sequence is CASSPPAGGGYEQYF. The DNA for the CDR3 is TGTGCCAGCTCACCCCCAGCGGGGGGGGGTTACGAGCAGTACTTC. Looking up the rest from reference TRBV18 and TRBJ2-7 gives the full variable domain: NAGVMQNPRHLVRRRGQEARLRCSPMKGHSHVYWYRQLPEEGLKFMVYLQKENIIDESGMPKERFSAEFPKEGPSILRIQQVVRGDSAAYFCASSPPAGGGYEQYFGPGTRLTVT.

The chain couples TRBV28 to TRBJ2-7; TRBD1 matches 7 bases. J gave up 1 base and V 5 bases, and 5 bases lay outside the gene matches. The germline gives CDR1 MDHEN, CDR2 SYDVKM. There are 14 residues in the CDR3. The CDR3, as DNA: TGTGCCAGCAGTCCCCACAGGGGTTCCTACGAGCAGTACTTC. This translates into CASSPHRGSYEQYF.

V usage is TRBV7-9 and J usage is TRBJ1-1, with D possibly being TRBD1 (5 bases). Per germline, CDR1 SEHNR and CDR2 FQNEAQ (reference sequence). CDR3 length: 11 residues. The V and J ends lost 6 bases and 7 bases respectively, with 9 bases between them. CDR3 coding DNA: TGTGCCAGCAGTAGGACATTTGAAGCTTTCTTT. Residues: CASSRTFEAFF.

The rearrangement links TRBV19 to TRBJ2-7; tentatively, D is TRBD1 (6 bases). This CDR3 contains 13 residues. Germline CDR1 and CDR2: LNHDA and SQIVND (reference sequence). V lost 8 bases, J lost 7 bases, and 18 bases lay in between. CDR3 in amino acids: CASSTGQLGEQYF. CDR3 coding DNA: TGTGCCAGTTCGACAGGCCAATTAGGGGAGCAGTACTTC.

On this clone itself: The sample carries other DNA sequences with the same CDR3. The V gene is TRBV2, the J gene TRBJ1-1; D perhaps matches TRBD1 (6 bases). This CDR3 comprises 14 residues. Trimming removed 3 bases at V and 1 base at J, with 9 bases between. CDR1 and CDR2 (germline): SNHLY, FYNNEI. Here the CDR3 DNA reads TGTGCCAGCAGTGATCAGGGGACGAACACTGAAGCTTTCTTT. It is translated as CASSDQGTNTEAFF.

This chain uses TRBV7-8 with TRBJ2-7, with 7 nucleotides matching TRBD2. The CDR3 length is 13 residues. Germline CDR1 SGHVS, CDR2 FQNEAQ. The junction had 3 bases not matched to a gene; V was cut back by 4 bases and J by 3 bases. The CDR3 sequence is CASSYWEGYEQYF. The CDR3 DNA reads as TGTGCCAGCAGCTACTGGGAGGGCTACGAGCAGTACTTC.

This chain joins TRBV9 and TRBJ2-7; tentatively, D is TRBD1 (6 bases). The V end lost 0 bases, the J end lost 4 bases, and 11 bases lay between the germline ends. The CDR3 spans 14 residues. From germline, CDR1 is SGDLS and CDR2 YYNGEE. The CDR3 here is CASSVDRDTYEQYF. The CDR3 region has the DNA TGTGCCAGCAGCGTAGACAGGGATACTTACGAGCAGTACTTC.

The V call is TRBV13, the J call TRBJ2-5; D might be TRBD2 (5 bases). The germline gives CDR1 PRHDT, CDR2 FYEKMQ (reference sequence). The CDR3 sequence is 14 residues long. V was cut by 4 bases and J by 3 bases, with 12 bases left in between. CDR3 residues: CASSSDYTKETQYF. CDR3 DNA: TGTGCCAGCAGCTCCGACTACACCAAAGAGACCCAGTACTTC.

This clone was seen once. The chain couples TRBV11-2 to TRBJ2-2, with D perhaps TRBD2 (6 bases). CDR1 and CDR2 (germline): SGHAT, FQNNGV. The ends were cut back, 5 bases at V and 1 base at J, with 14 bases in the middle. The length of the CDR3 is 16 residues. The CDR3 spells CASSQSLARNTGELFF. CDR3 sequence (DNA): TGTGCCAGCAGCCAGTCCCTAGCGAGGAACACCGGGGAGCTGTTTTTT.

This chain connects TRBV4-1 to TRBJ2-1, with a possible D match to TRBD2 (6 bases). The CDR3 is 18 amino acids. V was shortened by 4 bases and J by 8 bases, with 27 bases between the two germline ends. Germline assignment: CDR1 MGHRA and CDR2 YSYEKL. The chain's CDR3 is CASSPKTSGLKIEDEQFF. The CDR3 coding sequence is TGCGCCAGCAGCCCCAAGACTTCGGGACTCAAGATAGAGGATGAGCAGTTCTTC.

V usage is TRBV10-3 and J usage is TRBJ1-1, with 8 nucleotides matching TRBD1. Germline V CDR1 and CDR2: ENHRY, SYGVKD. J was trimmed by 1 base and V by 7 bases; bases with no gene match: 5. The CDR3 contains 14 residues. CDR3 residues: CAITDRAANTEAFF. The CDR3 DNA reads as TGTGCCATCACGGACAGGGCGGCGAACACTGAAGCTTTCTTT.

The chain combines TRBV21-1 with TRBJ2-1; TRBD2, the table's D call, was not compared with the DNA. TRBV21-1 is a recognized pseudogene. The CDR3 runs to 16 residues. CDR3 region: CASSKALPSGGNEQFF. In DNA, the CDR3 is TGTGCCAGCAGCAAAGCGCTTCCTAGCGGGGGCAATGAGCAGTTCTTC.

The rearrangement joins TRBV10-3 to TRBJ1-1; no definite D call. The V end was cut by 7 bases, the J end by 1 base, with 13 bases between. The V gene's germline CDR1 is ENHRY and CDR2 SYGVKD. The CDR3 has 14 amino acids. CDR3 region: CAIKETGENTEAFF. The CDR3 coding sequence is TGTGCCATCAAAGAAACGGGAGAGAACACTGAAGCTTTCTTT.

The rearrangement links TRBV29-1 to TRBJ2-7, with a weak D call TRBD1 (6 bases). The CDR3 is 12 amino acids. V dropped 2 bases and J dropped 6 bases, with 11 bases sitting between them. Germline CDR1 reads SQVTM; CDR2 reads ANQGSEA. CDR3 sequence: CSVERGGSEQYF. As DNA, the CDR3 is TGCAGCGTTGAAAGAGGGGGATCCGAGCAGTACTTC.

This rearrangement joins TRBV6-5 to TRBJ2-2, with D maybe TRBD1 (5 bases). The CDR3 spans 15 residues. Germline V gene sequence: CDR1 MNHEY, CDR2 SVGAGI. V lost 0 bases and J 1 base, leaving 6 bases between the germline ends. The CDR3 DNA is TGTGCCAGCAGTTACTCAGGACAGAACACCGGGGAGCTGTTTTTT. It translates to CASSYSGQNTGELFF.

CDR3 residues: CASSLEGTWHSPLHF. CDR3 sequence (DNA): TGTGCCAGCAGCTTAGAAGGGACTTGGCATTCACCCCTCCACTTT. The chain joins TRBV7-9 to TRBJ1-6; the D gene is possibly TRBD1 (5 bases). Germline assignment: CDR1 SEHNR and CDR2 FQNEAQ (reference sequence). V was trimmed by 1 base and J by 8 bases, leaving 12 bases between them. The CDR3 contains 15 residues.

This chain joins TRBV5-4 and TRBJ2-5; 7 bases agree with TRBD2. The CDR3 covers 15 residues. The germline CDR1 and CDR2 sequences are SGHNT and YYREEE (reference sequence). V shed 4 bases, J shed 4 bases, and the junction held 10 bases outside the gene matches. The CDR3, as DNA: TGTGCCAGCAGCCGGCCCCCGGGGGGAGGAGAGACCCAGTACTTC. Translation gives CASSRPPGGGETQYF.